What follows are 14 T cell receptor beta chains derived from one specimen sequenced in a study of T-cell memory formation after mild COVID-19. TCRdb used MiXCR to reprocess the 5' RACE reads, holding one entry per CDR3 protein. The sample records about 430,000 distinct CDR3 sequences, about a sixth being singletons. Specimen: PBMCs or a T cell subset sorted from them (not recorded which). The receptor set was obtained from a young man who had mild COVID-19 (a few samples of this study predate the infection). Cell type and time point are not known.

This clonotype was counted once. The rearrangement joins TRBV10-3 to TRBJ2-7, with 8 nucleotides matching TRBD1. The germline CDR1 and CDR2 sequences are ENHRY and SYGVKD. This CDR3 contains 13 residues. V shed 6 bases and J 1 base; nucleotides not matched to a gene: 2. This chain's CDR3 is CAIRQGGSYEQYV. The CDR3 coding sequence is TGTGCCATCAGACAGGGGGGATCCTACGAGCAGTACGTC.

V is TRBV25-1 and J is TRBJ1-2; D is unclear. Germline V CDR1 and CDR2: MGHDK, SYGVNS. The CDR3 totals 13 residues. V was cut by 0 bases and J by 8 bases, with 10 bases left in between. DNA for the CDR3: TGTGCCAGCAGTGAATATTCGTCTAGGGGCTACACCTTC. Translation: CASSEYSSRGYTF.

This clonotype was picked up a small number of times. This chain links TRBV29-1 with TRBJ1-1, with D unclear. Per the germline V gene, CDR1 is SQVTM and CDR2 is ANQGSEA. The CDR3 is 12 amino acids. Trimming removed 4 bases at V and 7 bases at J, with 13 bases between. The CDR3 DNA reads TGCAGCGTTGTGTTGATGTTGGGTGAAGCTTTCTTT. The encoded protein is CSVVLMLGEAFF. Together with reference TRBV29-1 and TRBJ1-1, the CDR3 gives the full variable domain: SAVISQKPSRDICQRGTSLTIQCQVDSQVTMMFWYRQQPGQSLTLIATANQGSEATYESGFVIDKFPISRPNLTFSTLTVSNMSPEDSSIYLCSVVLMLGEAFFGQGTRLTVV.

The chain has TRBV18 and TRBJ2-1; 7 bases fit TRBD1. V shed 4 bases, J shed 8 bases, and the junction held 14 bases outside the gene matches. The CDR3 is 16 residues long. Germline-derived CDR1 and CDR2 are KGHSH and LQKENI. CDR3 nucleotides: TGTGCCAGCTCACTTTACCCAGTAGGACAGGCCTATGAGCAGTTCTTC. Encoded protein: CASSLYPVGQAYEQFF.

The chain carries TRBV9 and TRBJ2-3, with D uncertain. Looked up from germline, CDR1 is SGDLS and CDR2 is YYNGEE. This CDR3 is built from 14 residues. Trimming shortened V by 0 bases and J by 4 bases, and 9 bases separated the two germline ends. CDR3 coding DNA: TGTGCCAGCAGCGTAGAGCTAGGCCCAGATACGCAGTATTTT. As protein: CASSVELGPDTQYF. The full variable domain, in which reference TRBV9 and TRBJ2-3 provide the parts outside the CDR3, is DSGVTQTPKHLITATGQRVTLRCSPRSGDLSVYWYQQSLDQGLQFLIQYYNGEERAKGNILERFSAQQFPDLHSELNLSSLELGDSALYFCASSVELGPDTQYFGPGTRLTVL.

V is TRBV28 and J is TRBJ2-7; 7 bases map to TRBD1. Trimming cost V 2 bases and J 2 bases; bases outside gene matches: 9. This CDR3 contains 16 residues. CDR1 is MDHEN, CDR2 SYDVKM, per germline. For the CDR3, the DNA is TGTGCCAGCAGTTTACTGCCTCAGGGGGTCGCCTACGAGCAGTACTTC. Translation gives CASSLLPQGVAYEQYF. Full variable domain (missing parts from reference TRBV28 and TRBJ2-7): DVKVTQSSRYLVKRTGEKVFLECVQDMDHENMFWYRQDPGLGLRLIYFSYDVKMKEKGDIPEGYSVSREKKERFSLILESASTNQTSMYLCASSLLPQGVAYEQYFGPGTRLTVT.

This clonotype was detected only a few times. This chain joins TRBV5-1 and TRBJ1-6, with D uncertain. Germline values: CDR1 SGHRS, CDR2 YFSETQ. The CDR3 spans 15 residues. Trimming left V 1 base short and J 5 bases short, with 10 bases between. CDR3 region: CASSLQYHNNSPLHF. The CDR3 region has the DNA TGCGCCAGCAGCTTGCAGTACCACAATAATTCACCCCTCCACTTT. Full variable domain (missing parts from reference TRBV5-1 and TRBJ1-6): KAGVTQTPRYLIKTRGQQVTLSCSPISGHRSVSWYQQTPGQGLQFLFEYFSETQRNKGNFPGRFSGRQFSNSRSEMNVSTLELGDSALYLCASSLQYHNNSPLHFGNGTRLTVT.

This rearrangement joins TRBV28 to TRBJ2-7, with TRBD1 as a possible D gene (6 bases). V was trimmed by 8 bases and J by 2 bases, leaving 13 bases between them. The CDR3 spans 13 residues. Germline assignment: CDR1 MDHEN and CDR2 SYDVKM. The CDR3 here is CASREPGAYEQYV. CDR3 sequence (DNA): TGTGCCAGCCGGGAACCAGGGGCCTACGAGCAGTACGTC.

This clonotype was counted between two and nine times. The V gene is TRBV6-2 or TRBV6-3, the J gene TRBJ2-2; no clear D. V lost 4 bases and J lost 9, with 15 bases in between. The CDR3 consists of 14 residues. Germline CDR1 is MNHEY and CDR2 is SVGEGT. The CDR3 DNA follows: TGTGCCAGCAGTTCGGCAACGGTTGTTCGGGAGCTGTTTTTT. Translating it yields CASSSATVVRELFF.

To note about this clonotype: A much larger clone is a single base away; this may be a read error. CDR3 protein: CASSTATSGGARSYNEQFF. In DNA, the CDR3 is TGCGCCAGCAGCACCGCGACTAGCGGGGGGGCCCGTTCCTACAATGAGCAGTTCTTC. J is TRBJ2-1 and V is TRBV4-3; 14 bases line up with TRBD2. V lost 5 bases and J lost 1; bases outside the gene matches: 10. CDR3 length equals 19 residues. From germline, CDR1 is LGHNA and CDR2 YSLEER.

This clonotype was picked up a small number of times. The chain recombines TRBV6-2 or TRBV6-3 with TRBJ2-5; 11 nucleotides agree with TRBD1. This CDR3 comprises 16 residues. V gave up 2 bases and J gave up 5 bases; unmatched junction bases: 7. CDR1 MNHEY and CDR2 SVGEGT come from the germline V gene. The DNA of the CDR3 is TGTGCCAGCAGTTACGGGCCGGGACAGGGGGAGGAGACCCAGTACTTC. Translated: CASSYGPGQGEETQYF.

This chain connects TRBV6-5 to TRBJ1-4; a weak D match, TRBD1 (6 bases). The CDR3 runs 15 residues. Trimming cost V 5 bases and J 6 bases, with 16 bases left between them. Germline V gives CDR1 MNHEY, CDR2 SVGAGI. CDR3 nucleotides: TGTGCCAGCAGTATGAAACAGGGAGATCATGAAAAACTGTTTTTT. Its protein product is CASSMKQGDHEKLFF.

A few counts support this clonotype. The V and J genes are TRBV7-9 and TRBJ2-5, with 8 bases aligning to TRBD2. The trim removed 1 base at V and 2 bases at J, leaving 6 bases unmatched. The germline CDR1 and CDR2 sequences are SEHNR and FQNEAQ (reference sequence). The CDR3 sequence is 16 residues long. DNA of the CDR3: TGTGCCAGCAGCTTAGATCTAGCGGGTCGTCAAGAGACCCAGTACTTC. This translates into CASSLDLAGRQETQYF.

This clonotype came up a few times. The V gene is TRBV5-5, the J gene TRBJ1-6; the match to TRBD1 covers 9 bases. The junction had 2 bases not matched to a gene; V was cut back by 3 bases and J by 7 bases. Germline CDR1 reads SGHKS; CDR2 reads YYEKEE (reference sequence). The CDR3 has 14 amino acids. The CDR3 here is CASSSQGANSPLHF. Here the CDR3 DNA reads TGTGCCAGCAGCTCACAGGGGGCAAATTCACCCCTCCACTTT.